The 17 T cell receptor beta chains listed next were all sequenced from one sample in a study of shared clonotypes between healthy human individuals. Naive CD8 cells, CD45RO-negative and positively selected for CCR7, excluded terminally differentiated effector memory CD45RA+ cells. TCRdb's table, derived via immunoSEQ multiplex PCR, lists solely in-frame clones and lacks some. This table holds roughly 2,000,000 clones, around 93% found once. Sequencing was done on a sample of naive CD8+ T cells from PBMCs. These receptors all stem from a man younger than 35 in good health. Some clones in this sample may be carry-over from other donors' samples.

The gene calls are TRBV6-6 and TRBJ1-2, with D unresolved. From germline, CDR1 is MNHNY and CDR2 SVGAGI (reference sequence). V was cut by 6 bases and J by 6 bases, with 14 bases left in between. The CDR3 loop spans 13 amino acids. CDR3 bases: TGTGCCAGCAGCCACAATATGATCAATGGCTACACCTTC. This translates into CASSHNMINGYTF.

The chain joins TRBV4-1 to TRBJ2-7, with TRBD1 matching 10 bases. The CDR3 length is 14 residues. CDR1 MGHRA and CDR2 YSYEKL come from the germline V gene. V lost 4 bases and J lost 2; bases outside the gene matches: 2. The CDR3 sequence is CASSRDRGPYEQYF. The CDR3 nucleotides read TGCGCCAGCAGCCGTGACAGGGGGCCCTACGAGCAGTACTTC.

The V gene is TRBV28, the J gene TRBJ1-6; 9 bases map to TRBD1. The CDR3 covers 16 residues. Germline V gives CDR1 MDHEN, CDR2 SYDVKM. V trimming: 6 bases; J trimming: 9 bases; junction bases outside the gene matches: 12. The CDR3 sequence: CASRSRDRASFSPLHF. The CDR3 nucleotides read TGTGCCAGCAGATCCCGGGACAGGGCTTCTTTTTCACCCCTCCACTTT.

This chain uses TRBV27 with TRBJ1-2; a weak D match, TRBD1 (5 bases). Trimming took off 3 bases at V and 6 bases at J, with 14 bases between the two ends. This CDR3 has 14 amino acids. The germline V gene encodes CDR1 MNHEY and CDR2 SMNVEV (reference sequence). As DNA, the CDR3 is TGTGCCAGCAGTTTTCTGCGGGGCACTGATGGCTACACCTTC. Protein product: CASSFLRGTDGYTF.

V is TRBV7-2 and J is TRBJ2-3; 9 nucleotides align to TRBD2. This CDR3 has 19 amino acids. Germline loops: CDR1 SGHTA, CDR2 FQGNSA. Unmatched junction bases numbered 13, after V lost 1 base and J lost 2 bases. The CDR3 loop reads CASSLVGRTSVSTTDTQYF. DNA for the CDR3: TGTGCCAGCAGCTTAGTTGGTCGGACTAGCGTCTCCACCACAGATACGCAGTATTTT.

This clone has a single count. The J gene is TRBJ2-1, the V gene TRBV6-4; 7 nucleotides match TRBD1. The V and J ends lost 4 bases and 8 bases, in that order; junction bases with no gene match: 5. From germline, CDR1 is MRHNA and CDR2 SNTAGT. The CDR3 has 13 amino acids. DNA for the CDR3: TGTGCCAGCAGTGTTACAGGGGTTGATGAGCAGTTCTTC. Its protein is CASSVTGVDEQFF.

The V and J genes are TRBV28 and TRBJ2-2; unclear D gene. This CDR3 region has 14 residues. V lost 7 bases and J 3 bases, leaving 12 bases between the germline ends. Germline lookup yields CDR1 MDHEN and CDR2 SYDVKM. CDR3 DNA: TGTGCCAGCATAGGGTCAGGTTACACCGGGGAGCTGTTTTTT. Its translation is CASIGSGYTGELFF. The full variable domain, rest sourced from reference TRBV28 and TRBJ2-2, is DVKVTQSSRYLVKRTGEKVFLECVQDMDHENMFWYRQDPGLGLRLIYFSYDVKMKEKGDIPEGYSVSREKKERFSLILESASTNQTSMYLCASIGSGYTGELFFGEGSRLTVL.

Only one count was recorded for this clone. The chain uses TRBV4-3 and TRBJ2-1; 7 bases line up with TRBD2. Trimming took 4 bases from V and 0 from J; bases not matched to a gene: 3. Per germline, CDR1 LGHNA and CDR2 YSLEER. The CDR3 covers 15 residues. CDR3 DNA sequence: TGCGCCAGCAGCCCGACTAGCCACTCCTACAATGAGCAGTTCTTC. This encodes CASSPTSHSYNEQFF.

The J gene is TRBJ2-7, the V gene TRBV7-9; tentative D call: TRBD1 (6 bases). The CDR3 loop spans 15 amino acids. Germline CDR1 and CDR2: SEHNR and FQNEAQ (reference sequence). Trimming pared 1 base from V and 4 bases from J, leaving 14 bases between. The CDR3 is CASSLVGGLSYEQYF. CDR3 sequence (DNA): TGTGCCAGCAGCTTAGTAGGGGGTCTATCATACGAGCAGTACTTC.

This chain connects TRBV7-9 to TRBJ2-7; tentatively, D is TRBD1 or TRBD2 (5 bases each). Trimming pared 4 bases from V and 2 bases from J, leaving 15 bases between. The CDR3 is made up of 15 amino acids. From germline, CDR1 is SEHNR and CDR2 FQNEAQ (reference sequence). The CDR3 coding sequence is TGTGCCAGCAGCTACCCTGAGGGGAACGCCTACGAGCAGTACTTC. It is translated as CASSYPEGNAYEQYF.

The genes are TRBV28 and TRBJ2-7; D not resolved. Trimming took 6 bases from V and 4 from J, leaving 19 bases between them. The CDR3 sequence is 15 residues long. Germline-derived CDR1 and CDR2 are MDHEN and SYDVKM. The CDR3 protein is CASRYTLSPSYEQYF. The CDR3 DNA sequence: TGTGCCAGCAGATATACACTCTCCCCCTCATACGAGCAGTACTTC.

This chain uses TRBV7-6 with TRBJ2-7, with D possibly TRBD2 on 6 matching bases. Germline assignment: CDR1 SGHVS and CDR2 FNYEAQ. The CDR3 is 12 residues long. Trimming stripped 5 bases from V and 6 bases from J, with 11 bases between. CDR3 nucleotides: TGTGCCAGCAGCCCTCTAGCGCCCGAGCAGTACTTC. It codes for CASSPLAPEQYF. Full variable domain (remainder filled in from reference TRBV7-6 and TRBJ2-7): GAGVSQSPRYKVTKRGQDVALRCDPISGHVSLYWYRQALGQGPEFLTYFNYEAQQDKSGLPNDRFSAERPEGSISTLTIQRTEQRDSAMYRCASSPLAPEQYFGPGTRLTVT.

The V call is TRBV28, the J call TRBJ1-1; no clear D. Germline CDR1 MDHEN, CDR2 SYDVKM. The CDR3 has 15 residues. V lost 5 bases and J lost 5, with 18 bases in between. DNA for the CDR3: TGTGCCAGCAGTCCCTTGTTCGGAGGCCGGACTGAAGCTTTCTTT. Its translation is CASSPLFGGRTEAFF.

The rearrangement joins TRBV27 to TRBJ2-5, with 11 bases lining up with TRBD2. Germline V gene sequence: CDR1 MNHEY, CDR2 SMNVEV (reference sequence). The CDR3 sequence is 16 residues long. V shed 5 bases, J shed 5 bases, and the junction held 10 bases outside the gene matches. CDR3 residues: CASSLIGTSGAETQYF. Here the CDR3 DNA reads TGTGCCAGCAGTCTCATCGGGACTAGCGGTGCGGAGACCCAGTACTTC.

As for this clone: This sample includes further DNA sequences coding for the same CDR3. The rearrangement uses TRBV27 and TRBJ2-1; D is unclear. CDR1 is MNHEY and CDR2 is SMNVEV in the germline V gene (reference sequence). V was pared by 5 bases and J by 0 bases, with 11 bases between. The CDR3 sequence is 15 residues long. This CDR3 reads CASSLAASSYNEQFF. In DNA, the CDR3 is TGTGCCAGCAGTCTTGCGGCTAGCTCCTACAATGAGCAGTTCTTC.

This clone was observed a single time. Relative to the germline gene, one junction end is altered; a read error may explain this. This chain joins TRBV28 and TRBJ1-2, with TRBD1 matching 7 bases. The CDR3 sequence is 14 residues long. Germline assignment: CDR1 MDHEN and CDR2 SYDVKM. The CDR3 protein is CASSLLWDSGDPNF. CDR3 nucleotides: TGTGCCAGCAGTTTATTATGGGACAGCGGTGATCCAAACTTC.

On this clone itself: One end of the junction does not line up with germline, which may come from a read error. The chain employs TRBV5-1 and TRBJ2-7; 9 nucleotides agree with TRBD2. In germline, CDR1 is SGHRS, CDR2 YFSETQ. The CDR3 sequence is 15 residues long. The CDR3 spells CASSLEAGGSYGQYF. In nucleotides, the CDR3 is TGCGCCAGCAGCTTGGAGGCGGGAGGGTCCTACGGGCAGTACTTC.